The present entry profiles one TCR beta chain with its context. The record originates from a study of glioma-infiltrating T cells. Study background: Samples included WHO grade II oligodendrogliomas or astrocytomas and initial-diagnosis grade IV glioblastomas.

V lost 2 bases to trimming and J lost 5 bases, with 7 bases between them. The CDR3 consists of 12 residues. Looked up from germline, CDR1 is MDHEN and CDR2 is SYDVKM. TCR alpha and beta CDR3 regions were amplified from RNA using iRepertoire nested multiplex PCR. TCRdb used MiXCR to reprocess the multiplex PCR reads, holding one entry per CDR3 protein. The sample lists roughly 350,000 distinct CDR3 sequences, 41% occurring once. The rearrangement links TRBV28 to TRBJ2-7; weak D call: TRBD1 (6 bases). The TCR was taken from a human donor with low-grade glioma or glioblastoma, undergoing nonglioma brain surgery, or in good health (not recorded which). Sequenced input: glioma tissue, nonneoplastic brain tissue, or PBMCs (not recorded which). CDR3 DNA: TGTGCCAGCAGTTTAACAGGGAACGAGCAGTACTTC. It specifies CASSLTGNEQYF.